These T cell receptor beta chains were read from a single sample in a study of blood T cell repertoires in COVID-19. The repertoire was sequenced with immunoSEQ multiplex PCR; TCRdb's copy has only in-frame clones and lacks some. Among some 160,000 clones listed, around 84% were seen once. Sequenced: PBMCs or T cells enriched from blood (not recorded which). These receptor sequences come from a woman between 45 and 65 years old who had recovered from COVID-19. Both conserved end residues are part of each CDR3. D genes are given only for firm matches. Rows may omit the clone size; those that give it use once, few, many or a size class.

J gene | clone size | V gene | D gene | CDR3 protein | CDR3 DNA
TRBJ1-1 | . | TRBV3-1/TRBV3-2 | . | CASSQLRRGTQAFF | TGTGCCAGCAGCCAATTGCGGCGGGGGACCCAAGCTTTCTTT
TRBJ2-6 | . | TRBV27 | . | CAIRSSGANVLTF | TGTGCCATTCGGTCCTCTGGGGCCAACGTCCTGACTTTC
TRBJ2-7 | once | TRBV9 | TRBD2 | CASSVGLADYEQYF | TGTGCCAGCAGCGTAGGACTAGCCGACTACGAGCAGTACTTC
TRBJ1-2 | . | TRBV19 | . | CASSIPLTQRPYGYTF | TGTGCCAGTAGTATTCCCCTCACCCAGCGGCCGTATGGCTACACCTTC
TRBJ2-1 | . | TRBV27 | TRBD1 | CASRPRDRYNEQFF | TGTGCCAGCAGACCCCGGGACAGGTACAATGAGCAGTTCTTC
TRBJ2-3 | . | TRBV5-6 | TRBD2 | CASSLVPAASGNTQYF | TGTGCCAGCAGCTTGGTGCCGGCTGCTAGCGGGAATACGCAGTATTTT
TRBJ2-1 | . | TRBV29-1 | TRBD2 | CSVLSGSGAYNEQFF | TGCAGCGTCCTGAGCGGGAGTGGAGCCTACAATGAGCAGTTCTTC
TRBJ1-3 | once | TRBV5-6 | . | CASSPAQRLGNTIYF | TGTGCCAGCAGCCCCGCGCAGCGTCTTGGAAACACCATATATTTT
TRBJ1-1 | few | TRBV7-9 | . | CASSLIQGSTEAFF | TGTGCCAGCAGCCTCATACAGGGATCCACTGAAGCTTTCTTT
TRBJ2-3 | few | TRBV3-1/TRBV3-2 | . | CASSPLADPTDTQYF | TGTGCCAGCAGCCCGTTAGCGGACCCCACAGATACGCAGTATTTT
TRBJ1-1 | . | TRBV28 | . | CASRARTEAFF | TGTGCCAGCCGAGCCCGAACTGAAGCTTTCTTT
TRBJ1-1 | once | TRBV6-5 | . | CSSRDLNTEAFF | TGTTCCTCCCGGGATTTGAACACTGAAGCTTTCTTT
TRBJ1-1 | . | TRBV11-2 | . | CASSLDGGAEGAFF | TGTGCCAGCAGCTTAGATGGAGGGGCCGAAGGAGCTTTCTTT
TRBJ1-2 | . | TRBV5-6 | . | CASSLYFYGYTF | TGTGCCAGCAGCTTGTACTTTTATGGCTACACCTTC
TRBJ1-2 | . | TRBV19 | . | CASSITSYGYTF | TGTGCCAGTAGTATCACGAGCTATGGCTACACCTTC
TRBJ1-2 | . | TRBV5-4 | TRBD1 | CASSPDRGNYGYTF | TGTGCCAGCAGCCCGGACAGGGGTAACTATGGCTACACCTTC
TRBJ1-2 | . | TRBV10-3 | . | CAIPGERSGYTF | TGTGCCATCCCGGGGGAGAGGAGTGGCTACACCTTC
TRBJ1-2 | . | TRBV9 | . | CASSHPRSPYGYTF | TGTGCCAGCAGCCATCCCCGGAGCCCCTATGGCTACACCTTC
TRBJ2-1 | . | TRBV6-2/TRBV6-3 | . | CASSNQGSSYNEQFF | TGTGCCAGCAGCAACCAGGGGAGCTCCTACAATGAGCAGTTCTTC
TRBJ2-1 | once | TRBV3-1/TRBV3-2 | TRBD2 | CASSTRGGRYEQFF | TGTGCCAGCAGCACTCGGGGCGGGAGGTATGAGCAGTTCTTC
TRBJ1-5 | . | TRBV19 | TRBD1 | CASSIESHRGQPQHF | TGTGCCAGTAGTATCGAATCACACAGGGGTCAGCCCCAGCATTTT
TRBJ1-1 | few | TRBV28 | . | CASSLSGGLNTEAFF | TGTGCCAGCAGTTTAAGCGGGGGATTGAACACTGAAGCTTTCTTT
TRBJ2-2 | . | TRBV7-3 | TRBD2 | CPSTPGGVGAGELFF | TGCCCCAGCACCCCCGGGGGGGTAGGGGCCGGGGAGCTGTTTTTT
TRBJ1-2 | . | TRBV27 | TRBD1 | CASSLSMSRGLGYGYTF | TGTGCCAGCAGTTTATCGATGAGCAGGGGGTTAGGCTATGGCTACACCTTC
TRBJ2-2 | . | TRBV3-1/TRBV3-2 | . | CASSQDDRNTGELFF | TGTGCCAGCAGCCAAGATGACAGGAACACCGGGGAGCTGTTTTTT
TRBJ1-5 | once | TRBV6-5 | TRBD1 | CASARTGNQPQHF | TGTGCCAGCGCGAGGACAGGGAATCAGCCCCAGCATTTT
TRBJ1-6 | . | TRBV5-1 | . | CASSLDVMDSATPLHF | TGCGCCAGCAGCTTGGATGTAATGGACAGCGCTACACCCCTCCACTTT
TRBJ1-2 | . | TRBV12-3/TRBV12-4 | TRBD1 | CASSSDRGHGYTF | TGTGCCAGCAGCTCGGACAGGGGTCATGGCTACACCTTC
TRBJ1-1 | . | TRBV5-1 | TRBD1 | CASSIRQGRTEAFF | TGCGCCAGCAGCATCCGACAGGGAAGGACTGAAGCTTTCTTT
TRBJ1-2 | once | TRBV13 | . | CASSRTAYYGYTF | TGTGCCAGCAGCCGGACAGCCTACTATGGCTACACCTTC
TRBJ1-5 | few | TRBV4-1 | . | CASSQGGLLFNQPQHF | TGCGCCAGCAGCCAAGGGGGACTCCTTTTCAATCAGCCCCAGCATTTT
TRBJ2-3 | once | TRBV27 | TRBD2 | CASSPSGADTQYF | TGTGCCAGCAGTCCTAGCGGTGCAGATACGCAGTATTTT
TRBJ1-2 | . | TRBV7-2 | . | CASSLGSGRGSGGYTF | TGTGCCAGCAGCTTAGGATCGGGCAGGGGAAGCGGCGGCTACACCTTC
TRBJ1-5 | . | TRBV18 | . | CASSTGPQDQPQHF | TGTGCCAGCTCAACAGGGCCCCAAGATCAGCCCCAGCATTTT
TRBJ1-3 | . | TRBV5-5 | . | CASSFRQNLGRNTIYF | TGTGCCAGCAGCTTCCGTCAGAACCTGGGCCGCAACACCATATATTTT
TRBJ2-3 | once | TRBV25-1 | . | CASSVTGSSTDTQYF | TGTGCCAGCAGTGTCACAGGGTCTAGCACAGATACGCAGTATTTT
TRBJ2-5 | . | TRBV12-3/TRBV12-4 | TRBD2 | CASSPTSGRTYF | TGTGCCAGCAGTCCAACTAGCGGGAGGACATACTTC
TRBJ2-5 | . | TRBV6-2/TRBV6-3 | . | CASSQTGRPETQYF | TGTGCCAGCAGTCAGACAGGGAGGCCAGAGACCCAGTACTTC
TRBJ2-3 | . | TRBV4-2 | TRBD2 | CASSQQAGRADTQYF | TGTGCCAGCAGCCAACAAGCGGGAAGGGCCGATACGCAGTATTTT
TRBJ2-7 | few | TRBV7-3 | . | CASSKGSSYEQYF | TGTGCCAGCAGCAAAGGGAGCTCCTACGAGCAGTACTTC
TRBJ1-1 | . | TRBV29-1 | . | CSVAPSTVPWSEAFF | TGCAGCGTTGCCCCCTCCACGGTACCATGGAGTGAAGCTTTCTTT
TRBJ2-5 | once | TRBV5-4 | TRBD2 | CASSLGLAGGLQETQYF | TGTGCCAGCAGCTTGGGACTAGCGGGGGGTCTGCAAGAGACCCAGTACTTC
TRBJ2-1 | . | TRBV29-1 | . | CSVEQINNEQFF | TGCAGCGTTGAACAGATTAACAATGAGCAGTTCTTC
TRBJ2-7 | . | TRBV18 | TRBD1 | CASSPGQSGLYEQYF | TGTGCCAGCTCCCCGGGACAGAGCGGCCTCTACGAGCAGTACTTC
TRBJ2-3 | few | TRBV27 | TRBD1 | CASSPLLRTGGTDTQYF | TGTGCCAGCAGTCCCCTCTTGAGGACAGGAGGCACAGATACGCAGTATTTT
TRBJ2-1 | . | TRBV18 | TRBD2 | CASSPRTSGRGNEQFF | TGTGCCAGCTCACCCCGGACTAGCGGGAGGGGCAATGAGCAGTTCTTC
TRBJ1-1 | . | TRBV5-1 | TRBD1 | CASSLAGTEMNTEAFF | TGCGCCAGCAGCTTGGCTGGGACAGAGATGAACACTGAAGCTTTCTTT
TRBJ2-7 | . | TRBV7-2 | . | CASSPGLAEAYEQYF | TGTGCCAGCAGCCCCGGTTTAGCGGAGGCCTACGAGCAGTACTTC
TRBJ1-4 | . | TRBV9 | TRBD1 | CASSPGTGDWEKLFF | TGTGCCAGCAGCCCGGGGACAGGGGATTGGGAAAAACTGTTTTTT
TRBJ1-2 | . | TRBV30 | . | CAWRGRGEDYGYTF | TGTGCCTGGAGAGGGCGGGGCGAAGACTATGGCTACACCTTC
TRBJ2-3 | . | TRBV13 | . | CASSLGQIGTDTQYF | TGTGCCAGCAGCCTCGGACAGATAGGCACAGATACGCAGTATTTT
TRBJ2-7 | . | TRBV7-9 | . | CASSLAWDKYEQYF | TGTGCCAGCAGCTTAGCCTGGGACAAGTACGAGCAGTACTTC
TRBJ1-2 | . | TRBV28 | . | CASSRNLGLTNYGYTF | TGTGCCAGCAGTAGGAATCTGGGGCTAACTAACTATGGCTACACCTTC
TRBJ2-1 | once | TRBV19 | TRBD2 | CASSMVASGYNEQFF | TGTGCCAGTAGTATGGTGGCTAGCGGATACAATGAGCAGTTCTTC
TRBJ1-6 | . | TRBV25-1 | TRBD1 | CASRGSQGVNSPLHF | TGTGCCAGCAGGGGTTCCCAGGGGGTTAATTCACCCCTCCACTTT
TRBJ2-1 | once | TRBV9 | TRBD2 | CASSVVPSGTSANTLQFF | TGTGCCAGCAGCGTAGTCCCTAGTGGGACTAGCGCGAACACCTTGCAGTTCTTC
TRBJ2-1 | . | TRBV5-1 | TRBD1 | CASSLGTGVGNEQFF | TGCGCCAGCAGCCTCGGGACAGGGGTAGGCAATGAGCAGTTCTTC
TRBJ2-1 | . | TRBV18 | . | CASSPRRGQTYNEQFF | TGTGCCAGCTCACCAAGGCGGGGACAGACGTACAATGAGCAGTTCTTC
TRBJ2-2 | once | TRBV7-6 | . | CASSSGTKNTGELFF | TGTGCCAGCAGCTCCGGGACAAAGAACACCGGGGAGCTGTTTTTT
TRBJ2-2 | . | TRBV28 | . | CASSPARGELFF | TGTGCCAGCAGCCCGGCCAGGGGGGAGCTGTTTTTT